Below, one T cell receptor (beta chain) is given with its context. Its antigen is not identified. The record originates from a study of cytomegalovirus exposure and HLA in healthy donors. The CDR3 spans 14 residues. Germline CDR1 MDHEN, CDR2 SYDVKM. V lost 5 bases and J lost 6; bases outside the gene matches: 6. Study-wide points: Accurate HLA-A and HLA-B prediction from TCR beta sequences was reported for most subjects. Highly shared sequence variants in one cluster were likely a sequencing artifact. Presence/absence results assume similar sequencing depth per donor, which may not hold.

PCR involved 60 Vbeta and 13 Jbeta primers. Libraries were prepared by immunoSEQ multiplex PCR; TCRdb keeps only in-frame clonotypes and omits some of them. The repertoire holds 120,000 or so clones, with around three quarters as singletons. This sequence was found in a woman in her 50s in good health and CMV-seronegative. What was sequenced was PBMCs. V gene TRBV28 combines with J gene TRBJ1-5; 8 bases align to TRBD1. The DNA of the CDR3 is TGTGCCAGCAGTCCCGACAGGGGACGTCAGCCCCAGCATTTT. Translation: CASSPDRGRQPQHF.